This record concerns one T cell receptor beta chain sequence. Germline V lookup: CDR1 SGHRS, CDR2 YFSETQ. Deletions cut 5 bases from V and 0 bases from J, with 22 bases between. This CDR3 has 18 amino acids. Original processing methods: It was from reference gene primer amplification that nucleated cell counts were estimated. The repertoire was sequenced with immunoSEQ multiplex PCR; TCRdb's copy has only in-frame clones and lacks some. V and J calls and clone size are as listed in that table; D and trimming were resolved from the DNA. Among around 150,000 clones, 80% to 90% were seen once, and the ten largest hold more than 9%. The data were taken from a study of blood T cell repertoires in COVID-19. Study at large: The study drew acute and convalescent COVID-19 samples from the United States, Italy and Spain. The cDNA or gDNA used as material had been derived from T cells, B-cell-depleted T cells, or PBMCs.

This TCR derives from a man aged 55 to 70 with active or convalescent COVID-19. The sample comprised peripheral blood. The chain joins TRBV5-1 to TRBJ2-3; D is unclear. The CDR3 DNA sequence: TGCGCCAGCAGTCTGAGAGTGCAGGCATCCTTCAGCACAGATACGCAGTATTTT. It encodes CASSLRVQASFSTDTQYF.